These 26 T cell receptor beta chains came from one sample sequenced in a study of cytotoxic CD8 clonotypes in ibrutinib-treated CLL. Profiled with immunoSEQ multiplex PCR; TCRdb holds only in-frame clones, not every one. The sample comprises tens of thousands of clones, around two thirds of which are singletons, and roughly half rests with the top ten. The specimen was PBMCs, collected at disease progression, from a patient treated with ibrutinib. The receptors here all came from a human donor with chronic lymphocytic leukemia.

The rearrangement links TRBV9 to TRBJ2-1; unclear D gene. Germline CDR1 reads SGDLS; CDR2 reads YYNGEE. This CDR3 has 12 amino acids. Deletions cut 3 bases from V and 3 bases from J, with 4 bases between. CDR3 protein: CASSADYNEQFF. The CDR3 nucleotides read TGTGCCAGCAGCGCAGACTACAATGAGCAGTTCTTC.

This chain links TRBV6-6 with TRBJ2-7; TRBD1 might be the D (6 bases). The CDR3 extends over 15 amino acids. The V end lost 2 bases, the J end lost 7 bases, and 18 bases lay between the germline ends. Germline lookup yields CDR1 MNHNY and CDR2 SVGAGI (reference sequence). The CDR3 region has the DNA TGTGCCAGCAGTTACGGTACACAGGGTTTGAGTGAGCAGTACTTC. It translates to CASSYGTQGLSEQYF.

The chain recombines TRBV7-9 with TRBJ2-2; D not certain. Trimming removed 4 bases from V and 5 bases from J, with 14 bases in between. CDR1 is SEHNR, CDR2 FQNEAQ, per germline (reference sequence). The CDR3 is made up of 15 amino acids. CDR3 coding DNA: TGTGCCAGCAGCTCTCAGGCAACAAGGACCGGGGAGCTGTTTTTT. This gives the protein CASSSQATRTGELFF.

Here the CDR3 DNA reads TGTGCCAGCAGCTCCCTTGGCGGGGGGGCCTACAATGAGCAGTTCTTC. This translates into CASSSLGGGAYNEQFF. This chain joins TRBV5-4 and TRBJ2-1; 9 bases agree with TRBD2. Germline CDR1 and CDR2: SGHNT and YYREEE (reference sequence). Trimming at V came to 3 bases and at J to 2 bases, leaving 6 bases not matched to a gene. CDR3 size: 16 residues.

The rearrangement joins TRBV15 to TRBJ2-3; TRBD2 agrees at 13 bases. Germline assignment: CDR1 LNHNV and CDR2 YYDKDF (reference sequence). The CDR3 contains 17 residues. V shed 1 base and J 1 base; nucleotides not matched to a gene: 2. The DNA for the CDR3 is TGTGCCACCAGCAGAGGACTAGCGGGGGGAGGCACAGATACGCAGTATTTT. It specifies CATSRGLAGGGTDTQYF.

In its sample, this clone was seen a few times. V and J are TRBV5-5 and TRBJ1-2; the D gene is possibly TRBD1 (6 bases). The CDR3 length is 16 residues. Germline V gives CDR1 SGHKS, CDR2 YYEKEE (reference sequence). V lost 3 bases, J lost 6 bases, and 21 bases lay in between. The CDR3 DNA is TGTGCCAGCAGCTCAAACACTCGGACAGCCCAAGATGGCTACACCTTC. It encodes CASSSNTRTAQDGYTF.

The V call is TRBV27, the J call TRBJ2-5; TRBD1 is a possible D gene (5 bases). This CDR3 is 13 amino acids long. Looked up from germline, CDR1 is MNHEY and CDR2 is SMNVEV (reference sequence). The V and J ends lost 3 bases and 3 bases respectively, with 8 bases between them. The DNA for the CDR3 is TGTGCCAGCAGTTTGGGGCTCGAAGAGACCCAGTACTTC. Its translation is CASSLGLEETQYF.

This chain uses TRBV4-1 with TRBJ1-2; TRBD1 might be the D (6 bases). This CDR3 comprises 13 residues. V was shortened by 5 bases and J by 4 bases, with 11 bases between the two germline ends. CDR1 and CDR2 from the germline V gene are MGHRA and YSYEKL. The CDR3 coding sequence is TGCGCCAGCAGCATTGACAGGAGCTATGGCTACACCTTC. It is translated as CASSIDRSYGYTF.

The V and J genes are TRBV5-6 and TRBJ2-7, with no clear D. Trimming shortened V by 0 bases and J by 9 bases, and 10 bases separated the two germline ends. This CDR3 spans 12 amino acids. CDR1 SGHDT and CDR2 YYEEEE come from the germline V gene. The CDR3 DNA sequence: TGTGCCAGCAGCTTGGGACGGACCGGGCAGTACTTC. This encodes CASSLGRTGQYF.

The rearrangement links TRBV11-2 to TRBJ1-2, with 7 bases identical to TRBD1. V lost 6 bases, J lost 5 bases, and 12 bases stayed unmatched. The CDR3 length is 15 residues. The V gene's germline CDR1 is SGHAT and CDR2 FQNNGV. CDR3 protein: CASSYQTGAAYGYTF. CDR3 DNA: TGTGCCAGCAGTTACCAAACAGGGGCCGCATATGGCTACACCTTC. The full variable domain, with the rest looked up from reference TRBV11-2 and TRBJ1-2, is EAGVAQSPRYKIIEKRQSVAFWCNPISGHATLYWYQQILGQGPKLLIQFQNNGVVDDSQLPKDRFSAERLKGVDSTLKIQPAKLEDSAVYLCASSYQTGAAYGYTFGSGTRLTVV.

The chain is built from TRBV2 and TRBJ1-5; possibly TRBD1 for D (5 bases). V lost 6 bases and J lost 4, with 10 bases in between. Germline values: CDR1 SNHLY, CDR2 FYNNEI. CDR3 length equals 13 residues. The CDR3, as DNA: TGTGCCAGCAGGAGGGGCGTTAATCAGCCCCAGCATTTT. Protein sequence: CASRRGVNQPQHF.

V usage is TRBV2 and J usage is TRBJ1-3; D not resolved. Germline CDR1 reads SNHLY; CDR2 reads FYNNEI. V was trimmed by 2 bases and J by 3 bases, leaving 2 bases between them. CDR3 length equals 12 residues. The chain's CDR3 is CASSELGNTIYF. CDR3 DNA sequence: TGTGCCAGCAGTGAACTTGGAAACACCATATATTTT.

This sequence joins TRBV5-5 and TRBJ2-7; no firm D call. Germline loops: CDR1 SGHKS, CDR2 YYEKEE (reference sequence). V lost 0 bases, J lost 3 bases, and 1 base lay in between. This CDR3 region has 11 residues. CDR3 nucleotide sequence: TGTGCCAGCAGCTTGGGCTACGAGCAGTACTTC. Translated: CASSLGYEQYF.

The chain has TRBV5-6 and TRBJ2-5; TRBD2 is a possible D gene (6 bases). Trimming pared 4 bases from V and 5 bases from J, leaving 12 bases between. CDR3 size: 13 residues. Germline-derived CDR1 and CDR2 are SGHDT and YYEEEE. The chain's CDR3 is CASSGGAWETQYF. For the CDR3, the DNA is TGTGCCAGCAGCGGAGGGGCTTGGGAGACCCAGTACTTC.

J is TRBJ2-7 and V is TRBV6-5; TRBD1 matches 8 bases. The J segment lost 3 bases and the V segment lost 4 bases, leaving 5 bases of the junction unmatched. In germline, CDR1 is MNHEY, CDR2 SVGAGI. This CDR3 contains 14 residues. The CDR3 region has the DNA TGTGCCAGCAGTTTCACAGGGGGATACTACGAGCAGTACTTC. This encodes CASSFTGGYYEQYF.

The chain recombines TRBV5-1 with TRBJ2-7, with D possibly being TRBD1 or TRBD2 (5 bases each). Germline V gene lookup returns CDR1 SGHRS and CDR2 YFSETQ. The ends were cut back, 4 bases at V and 2 bases at J, with 19 bases in the middle. The CDR3 extends over 16 amino acids. CDR3 protein: CASSPHSGTFTYEQYF. DNA of the CDR3: TGCGCCAGCAGCCCACACTCCGGGACCTTCACCTACGAGCAGTACTTC.

CDR3: CASHRGDYEQYF. The CDR3 DNA is TGCGCCAGCCACAGAGGAGACTACGAGCAGTACTTC. V and J are TRBV10-2 and TRBJ2-7; D is unclear. Deletions cut 8 bases from V and 3 bases from J, with 11 bases between. The CDR3 loop spans 12 amino acids. Germline lookup yields CDR1 WSHSY and CDR2 SAAADI.

This clone has a single count. This rearrangement joins TRBV2 to TRBJ1-4; perhaps TRBD1 as D (5 bases). CDR1 is SNHLY, CDR2 FYNNEI, per germline. The CDR3 is 12 amino acids. Trimming cost V 7 bases and J 5 bases, with 8 bases left between them. The CDR3 bases are TGTGCCAGCACAGGGAGGAATGAAAAACTGTTTTTT. Its protein is CASTGRNEKLFF.

The genes are TRBV19 and TRBJ2-1; 7 nucleotides align to TRBD1. V lost 2 bases to trimming and J lost 6 bases; unmatched junction nucleotides: 4. Germline assignment: CDR1 LNHDA and CDR2 SQIVND (reference sequence). CDR3 length equals 14 residues. CDR3 amino acids: CASSIQGESNEQFF. In nucleotides, the CDR3 is TGTGCCAGTAGTATACAGGGGGAGTCCAATGAGCAGTTCTTC.

The chain is built from TRBV5-4 and TRBJ2-2; 8 nucleotides match TRBD1. J was trimmed by 3 bases and V by 6 bases; bases with no gene match: 13. There are 17 residues in the CDR3. Germline CDR1 is SGHNT and CDR2 is YYREEE (reference sequence). The CDR3 sequence is CASNPPGQGAYTGELFF. DNA of the CDR3: TGTGCCAGCAACCCCCCGGGGCAGGGGGCCTACACCGGGGAGCTGTTTTTT.

V gene TRBV5-4 combines with J gene TRBJ2-5; 9 bases map to TRBD2. Germline loops: CDR1 SGHNT, CDR2 YYREEE (reference sequence). The J segment lost 2 bases and the V segment lost 2 bases, leaving 4 bases of the junction unmatched. This CDR3 region has 15 residues. CDR3 nucleotides: TGTGCCAGCAGCTTTCCCAGCGGGGGGCAAGAGACCCAGTACTTC. The encoded protein is CASSFPSGGQETQYF.

The chain carries TRBV18 and TRBJ1-2; 7 nucleotides match TRBD1. The V and J ends lost 3 bases and 8 bases, in that order; junction bases with no gene match: 6. The CDR3 covers 13 residues. Germline V gives CDR1 KGHSH, CDR2 LQKENI. CDR3 amino acids: CASSPTTGEGYTF. Here the CDR3 DNA reads TGTGCCAGCTCACCGACCACAGGGGAAGGCTACACCTTC.

The chain joins TRBV19 to TRBJ2-2; D uncertain. Germline-derived CDR1 and CDR2 are LNHDA and SQIVND (reference sequence). V was trimmed by 7 bases and J by 1 base, leaving 16 bases between them. The CDR3 length is 16 residues. This CDR3 reads CASTLGPMKNTGELFF. In nucleotides, the CDR3 is TGTGCCAGTACCCTCGGACCGATGAAGAACACCGGGGAGCTGTTTTTT.

V gene TRBV7-2 combines with J gene TRBJ2-7, with D uncertain. Germline V gene sequence: CDR1 SGHTA, CDR2 FQGNSA. Trimming stripped 4 bases from V and 4 bases from J, with 8 bases between. The CDR3 contains 12 residues. CDR3 residues: CASSSLTYEQYF. The CDR3, as DNA: TGTGCCAGCAGCTCATTAACTTACGAGCAGTACTTC.

The V call is TRBV4-1, the J call TRBJ1-2; the match to TRBD1 covers 9 bases. The length of the CDR3 is 16 residues. Trimming took 0 bases from V and 8 from J; bases not matched to a gene: 10. From germline, CDR1 is MGHRA and CDR2 YSYEKL. The chain's CDR3 is CASSQEWGGTGQGYTF. DNA for the CDR3: TGCGCCAGCAGCCAAGAATGGGGGGGGACAGGGCAAGGCTACACCTTC.

The rearrangement joins TRBV27 to TRBJ2-7; a possible D gene is TRBD1 (9 bases). Germline V gene data show CDR1 as MNHEY and CDR2 as SMNVEV (reference sequence). V was clipped by 2 bases and J by 3 bases, with 20 bases between them. This CDR3 spans 17 amino acids. The CDR3 nucleotides read TGTGCCAGCAGTTTAAAGGGCGGGGGGACAGGGATCTACGAGCAGTACTTC. As protein: CASSLKGGGTGIYEQYF.